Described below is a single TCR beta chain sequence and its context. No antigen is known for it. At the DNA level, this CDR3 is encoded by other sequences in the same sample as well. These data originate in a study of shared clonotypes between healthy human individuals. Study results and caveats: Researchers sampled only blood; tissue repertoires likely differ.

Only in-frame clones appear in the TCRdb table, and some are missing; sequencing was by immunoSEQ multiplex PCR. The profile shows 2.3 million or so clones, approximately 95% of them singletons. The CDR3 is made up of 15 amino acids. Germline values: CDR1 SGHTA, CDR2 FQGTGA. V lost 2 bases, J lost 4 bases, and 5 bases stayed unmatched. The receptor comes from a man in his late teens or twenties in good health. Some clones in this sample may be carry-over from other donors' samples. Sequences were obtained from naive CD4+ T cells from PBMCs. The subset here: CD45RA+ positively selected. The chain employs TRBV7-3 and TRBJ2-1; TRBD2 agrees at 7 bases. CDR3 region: CASSLGLAEYNEQFF. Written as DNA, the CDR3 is TGTGCCAGCAGCTTAGGGCTAGCGGAGTACAATGAGCAGTTCTTC.